This TCR beta chain was sequenced in a study of cytomegalovirus exposure and HLA in healthy donors. Findings and caveats of the study: Some public TCRs appeared in many individuals, while most sequences were rare. Cytomegalovirus association was assigned to about 150 TCR beta chains. With high specificity and sensitivity, the classifier reportedly diagnosed cytomegalovirus status.

In the case of this clone: Its antigen is not identified.

A 120-subject validation cohort, separate from the approximately 670-subject first cohort, supplied the donors. The method was immunoSEQ multiplex PCR; TCRdb's version includes in-frame clones alone and lacks a portion of them. The table lists 150,000 to 200,000 clones, more than 75% of them singletons. The sequence derives from a man aged 30 to 39 in good health and CMV-seropositive. The sequencing sample was made of PBMCs.

The CDR3 DNA sequence: TGTGCCAGCAGACCGGGACAGGGGATCAATCAGCCCCAGCATTTT. Its protein product is CASRPGQGINQPQHF. The V and J genes are TRBV6-5 and TRBJ1-5; 10 nucleotides match TRBD1. The CDR3 runs 15 residues. The germline gives CDR1 MNHEY, CDR2 SVGAGI. With V trimmed by 6 bases and J by 3 bases, 5 bases remained unmatched.